This is a list of T cell receptor beta chains from one sample in a study of blood T cell repertoires in COVID-19. Measured with immunoSEQ multiplex PCR; TCRdb has only the in-frame clones, and not every one. This table has around 58,000 clones, around four fifths appearing once. The sequenced material came from peripheral blood. These receptor sequences come from a human donor in a cohort sampled during active COVID-19. Both conserved end residues are part of each CDR3. Each record gives: clone size, CDR3 length, D gene, J gene, V gene, CDR3 DNA, CDR3 protein. The D gene is left open where the match is weak. Some rows have no size entry. The others give once, few or many, or a class for an expanded clone.

clone_size: .
cdr3_length: 14
d_call: .
j_call: TRBJ1-1
v_call: TRBV10-3
cdr3_nt: TGTGCCATCAGGGCCGACAGCGCTAACACTGAAGCTTTCTTT
cdr3_aa: CAIRADSANTEAFF

clone_size: .
cdr3_length: 13
d_call: .
j_call: TRBJ1-1
v_call: TRBV6-2/TRBV6-3
cdr3_nt: TGTGCCAGCAGCACGGGATACATCACTGAAGCTTTCTTT
cdr3_aa: CASSTGYITEAFF

clone_size: .
cdr3_length: 16
d_call: TRBD1
j_call: TRBJ1-5
v_call: TRBV7-9
cdr3_nt: TGTGCCAGCAGCGCGAGTGGGACAGGGAGCAATCAGCCCCAGCATTTT
cdr3_aa: CASSASGTGSNQPQHF

clone_size: .
cdr3_length: 13
d_call: TRBD1
j_call: TRBJ1-1
v_call: TRBV29-1
cdr3_nt: TGCAGCGTTCGGGGACAGGGGAACACTGAAGCTTTCTTT
cdr3_aa: CSVRGQGNTEAFF

clone_size: .
cdr3_length: 16
d_call: TRBD1
j_call: TRBJ1-3
v_call: TRBV18
cdr3_nt: TGTGCCAGCTCACCCTGGGACAGGAACTCTGGAAACACCATATATTTT
cdr3_aa: CASSPWDRNSGNTIYF

clone_size: .
cdr3_length: 14
d_call: .
j_call: TRBJ2-3
v_call: TRBV14
cdr3_nt: TGTGCCAGCAGCCTGAGGTGGAGCACAGATACGCAGTATTTT
cdr3_aa: CASSLRWSTDTQYF

clone_size: .
cdr3_length: 14
d_call: .
j_call: TRBJ1-2
v_call: TRBV19
cdr3_nt: TGTGCCAGTAGTATGAGGAGGGGTAACGATGGCTACACCTTC
cdr3_aa: CASSMRRGNDGYTF

clone_size: .
cdr3_length: 15
d_call: .
j_call: TRBJ1-4
v_call: TRBV6-1
cdr3_nt: TGTGCCAGCAGTGAGGCGTGGGGCGCCGGTGAAAAACTGTTTTTT
cdr3_aa: CASSEAWGAGEKLFF

clone_size: .
cdr3_length: 15
d_call: TRBD1
j_call: TRBJ2-1
v_call: TRBV11-2
cdr3_nt: TGTGCCAGCAGCTTAAGCCCAGGCAGGGGGAATGAGCAGTTCTTC
cdr3_aa: CASSLSPGRGNEQFF

clone_size: .
cdr3_length: 14
d_call: .
j_call: TRBJ2-7
v_call: TRBV5-1
cdr3_nt: TGCGCCAGCAGCTTGGCCATTAGCGCCTACGAGCAGTACTTC
cdr3_aa: CASSLAISAYEQYF

clone_size: .
cdr3_length: 14
d_call: .
j_call: TRBJ1-1
v_call: TRBV4-1
cdr3_nt: TGCGCCAGCAGCCATCATGGCAAGTACACTGAAGCTTTCTTT
cdr3_aa: CASSHHGKYTEAFF

clone_size: .
cdr3_length: 18
d_call: TRBD2
j_call: TRBJ2-1
v_call: TRBV6-4
cdr3_nt: TGTGCCAGCAGTGAGTTAATAGCCGGGACTAGCGACCCAGGGGAGCAGTTCTTC
cdr3_aa: CASSELIAGTSDPGEQFF

clone_size: few
cdr3_length: 12
d_call: .
j_call: TRBJ2-4
v_call: TRBV6-5
cdr3_nt: TGTGCCAGCAGCGACGGTCCCGGGTATACGTACTTC
cdr3_aa: CASSDGPGYTYF

clone_size: .
cdr3_length: 17
d_call: .
j_call: TRBJ1-3
v_call: TRBV2
cdr3_nt: TGTGCCAGCAGTGAAGCGCCAGTTTCCTCCTCTGGAAACACCATATATTTT
cdr3_aa: CASSEAPVSSSGNTIYF

clone_size: .
cdr3_length: 12
d_call: .
j_call: TRBJ2-5
v_call: TRBV5-6
cdr3_nt: TGTGCCAGCAGCTCAGCGACTGTGACCCAGTACTTC
cdr3_aa: CASSSATVTQYF

clone_size: .
cdr3_length: 17
d_call: .
j_call: TRBJ1-5
v_call: TRBV19
cdr3_nt: TGTGCCAGTAGCCGCCCGAAAGGGGGTAGAGGCAATCAGCCCCAGCATTTT
cdr3_aa: CASSRPKGGRGNQPQHF

clone_size: .
cdr3_length: 14
d_call: .
j_call: TRBJ2-2
v_call: TRBV7-9
cdr3_nt: TGTGCCAGCAGCTTCTCCGCGAACACCGGGGAGCTGTTTTTT
cdr3_aa: CASSFSANTGELFF

clone_size: few
cdr3_length: 13
d_call: .
j_call: TRBJ1-5
v_call: TRBV18
cdr3_nt: TGTGCCAGCTCACCGGTGGAGAATCAGCCCCAGCATTTT
cdr3_aa: CASSPVENQPQHF

clone_size: .
cdr3_length: 15
d_call: TRBD1
j_call: TRBJ1-2
v_call: TRBV6-5
cdr3_nt: TGTGCCAGCAGTTGGTCAGGGGGGAGAGTATATGGCTACACCTTC
cdr3_aa: CASSWSGGRVYGYTF

clone_size: .
cdr3_length: 13
d_call: .
j_call: TRBJ1-1
v_call: TRBV12-3/TRBV12-4
cdr3_nt: TGTGCCAGCAGTTTGCTACAGGGTCGGGAAGCTTTCTTT
cdr3_aa: CASSLLQGREAFF

clone_size: .
cdr3_length: 15
d_call: TRBD2
j_call: TRBJ2-3
v_call: TRBV9
cdr3_nt: TGTGCCAGCAGCGTAGGAGCGGGGGGCACAGATACGCAGTATTTT
cdr3_aa: CASSVGAGGTDTQYF

clone_size: .
cdr3_length: 14
d_call: .
j_call: TRBJ1-5
v_call: TRBV7-2
cdr3_nt: TGTGCCAGCAGCTTTACAGTCGTCAATCAGCCCCAGCATTTT
cdr3_aa: CASSFTVVNQPQHF

clone_size: once
cdr3_length: 14
d_call: TRBD1
j_call: TRBJ1-4
v_call: TRBV30
cdr3_nt: TGTGCCTGGAAGGTGGGCAGGGGGATTGAAAAACTGTTTTTT
cdr3_aa: CAWKVGRGIEKLFF

clone_size: .
cdr3_length: 14
d_call: .
j_call: TRBJ2-7
v_call: TRBV25-1
cdr3_nt: TGTGCCAGCAGTGGGCCGAGCAGGGTGGGCGAGCAGTACTTC
cdr3_aa: CASSGPSRVGEQYF

clone_size: .
cdr3_length: 13
d_call: .
j_call: TRBJ1-5
v_call: TRBV6-5
cdr3_nt: TGTGCCAGCAGTCTCCGGAGCAATCAGCCCCAGCATTTT
cdr3_aa: CASSLRSNQPQHF

clone_size: .
cdr3_length: 14
d_call: .
j_call: TRBJ2-2
v_call: TRBV11-2
cdr3_nt: TGTGCCAGCAGCTTATCCCCTTTCGCCGGGGAGCTGTTTTTT
cdr3_aa: CASSLSPFAGELFF